Presented here are 20 T cell receptor beta chains from one specimen sequenced in a study of OX40 agonist ivuxolimab in advanced cancers. Only in-frame clones appear in the TCRdb table, and some are missing; sequencing was by immunoSEQ multiplex PCR. The sample records roughly 79,000 clones, approximately 80% being singletons. The sample here was CD4+ or CD8+ T cells sorted from blood, taken in a trial of the OX40 agonist ivuxolimab. All receptors derive from an adult with an advanced solid tumor such as melanoma, head and neck, liver or kidney cancer.

The chain is built from TRBV4-1 and TRBJ2-3, with 9 bases fitting TRBD2. Looked up from germline, CDR1 is MGHRA and CDR2 is YSYEKL. V trimming: 0 bases; J trimming: 3 bases; junction bases outside the gene matches: 7. The CDR3 has 17 amino acids. The CDR3, as DNA: TGCGCCAGCAGCCAAGAACGGGGTAGCGGGGGTACAGATACGCAGTATTTT. Translating it yields CASSQERGSGGTDTQYF.

This clone was seen a single time. The V call is TRBV5-8, the J call TRBJ2-3, with TRBD1 matching over 7 bases. The germline CDR1 and CDR2 sequences are SGHTS and YDEGEE. V lost 4 bases to trimming and J lost 14 bases; unmatched junction nucleotides: 13. This CDR3 contains 13 residues. The CDR3 protein is CASSHQDRFLVYF. CDR3 bases: TGTGCCAGCAGCCACCAGGACAGGTTCCTGGTGTATTTT.

This chain joins TRBV5-1 and TRBJ2-7; unclear D gene. The V gene's germline CDR1 is SGHRS and CDR2 YFSETQ. There are 14 residues in the CDR3. V was trimmed by 5 bases and J by 6 bases, leaving 18 bases between them. For the CDR3, the DNA is TGCGCCAGCAGAAGAAGTGGAGAGCCCCCCGAGCAGTACTTC. Its translation is CASRRSGEPPEQYF. The full variable domain, in which reference TRBV5-1 and TRBJ2-7 provide the parts outside the CDR3, is KAGVTQTPRYLIKTRGQQVTLSCSPISGHRSVSWYQQTPGQGLQFLFEYFSETQRNKGNFPGRFSGRQFSNSRSEMNVSTLELGDSALYLCASRRSGEPPEQYFGPGTRLTVT.

The rearrangement uses TRBV29-1 and TRBJ2-3, with a possible D match to TRBD1 (6 bases). The V end lost 4 bases, the J end lost 2 bases, and 16 bases lay between the germline ends. CDR1 is SQVTM, CDR2 ANQGSEA, per germline. The CDR3 has 15 residues. The CDR3 DNA is TGCAGCGTTGGGGGTCGCAGGGGCGACACAGATACGCAGTATTTT. It is translated as CSVGGRRGDTDTQYF.

This clone has a handful of counts. At one of its ends the junction is not consistent with the germline gene, which may arise from a read error. The J gene is TRBJ2-7, the V gene TRBV29-1, with D tentatively TRBD2 (5 bases). Germline-derived CDR1 and CDR2 are SQVTM and ANQGSEA. This CDR3 is 13 amino acids long. DNA of the CDR3: TGCAGCGTGGTACCCGGGGTAGGATACGAACAGTACTTC. This translates into CSVVPGVGYEQYF.

J is TRBJ1-6 and V is TRBV7-2; 9 bases match TRBD1. After removal of 4 bases from V and 8 bases from J, the junction contained 3 bases not matched to a gene. Looked up from germline, CDR1 is SGHTA and CDR2 is FQGNSA. The CDR3 totals 14 residues. In DNA form, the CDR3 reads TGTGCCAGCAGCTCGGGACAGGGTTATTCACCCCTCCACTTT. Protein sequence: CASSSGQGYSPLHF.

The chain employs TRBV28 and TRBJ1-2; the match to TRBD1 covers 8 bases. CDR1 and CDR2 (germline): MDHEN, SYDVKM. This CDR3 has 15 residues. Trimming at V came to 4 bases and at J to 0 bases, leaving 4 bases not matched to a gene. This CDR3 is CASSSGTGANYGYTF. For the CDR3, the DNA is TGTGCCAGCAGTTCCGGGACAGGAGCTAACTATGGCTACACCTTC.

The V gene is TRBV11-3, the J gene TRBJ2-1, with 10 bases identical to TRBD2. CDR3 length: 16 residues. CDR1 SGHNT and CDR2 YENEEA come from the germline V gene. V lost 5 bases, J lost 0 bases, and 4 bases stayed unmatched. The CDR3 spells CASSASGSHSYNEQFF. The CDR3, as DNA: TGTGCCAGCAGCGCTAGCGGGAGCCACTCCTACAATGAGCAGTTCTTC.

The chain employs TRBV5-1 and TRBJ2-4, with D unclear. Germline values: CDR1 SGHRS, CDR2 YFSETQ. There are 13 residues in the CDR3. V shed 0 bases and J shed 7 bases, with 8 bases lying between them. DNA for the CDR3: TGCGCCAGCAGCTTGGAACCCCCGAACATTCAGTACTTC. Encoded protein: CASSLEPPNIQYF.

The chain employs TRBV4-2 and TRBJ1-3; D not certain. Trimming took 0 bases from V and 2 from J, leaving 11 bases between them. The CDR3 is 16 amino acids. CDR1 and CDR2 from the germline V gene are LGHNA and YNFKEQ. The CDR3 spells CASSQDSDDTGNTIYF. The CDR3 bases are TGTGCCAGCAGCCAAGATTCAGACGACACTGGAAACACCATATATTTT.

This rearrangement joins TRBV7-3 to TRBJ2-1; possibly TRBD1 for D (5 bases). The V end lost 3 bases, the J end lost 7 bases, and 16 bases lay between the germline ends. The CDR3 totals 15 residues. Germline assignment: CDR1 SGHTA and CDR2 FQGTGA. The chain's CDR3 is CASSFDRDSPNEQFF. The CDR3 nucleotides read TGTGCCAGCAGCTTCGATAGAGACAGCCCTAATGAGCAGTTCTTC.

V and J are TRBV5-4 and TRBJ1-1; D not certain. The V end lost 1 base, the J end lost 1 base, and 14 bases lay between the germline ends. This CDR3 is built from 16 residues. Per germline, CDR1 SGHNT and CDR2 YYREEE (reference sequence). The CDR3 here is CASSLSPGFWNTEAFF. DNA of the CDR3: TGTGCCAGCAGCTTGTCGCCCGGTTTTTGGAACACTGAAGCTTTCTTT.

The rearrangement links TRBV7-2 to TRBJ2-3; D not resolved. Germline CDR1 is SGHTA and CDR2 is FQGNSA. Between the trimmed V and J ends, which lost 3 bases and 0 bases, there was a span of 10 bases. This CDR3 comprises 15 residues. CDR3: CASSFWGTSTDTQYF. For the CDR3, the DNA is TGTGCCAGCAGCTTTTGGGGTACTAGCACAGATACGCAGTATTTT.

V gene TRBV9 combines with J gene TRBJ2-2, with 11 bases lining up with TRBD2. Germline trimming cut 0 bases from V and 6 bases from J; bases unmatched to any gene: 13. From germline, CDR1 is SGDLS and CDR2 YYNGEE. The CDR3 contains 19 residues. CDR3 coding DNA: TGTGCCAGCAGCGTAGCTGACCCTTATAGCGGGAGGGCTTCCGGGGAGCTGTTTTTT. Translated, it gives CASSVADPYSGRASGELFF. Supplemented by reference TRBV9 and TRBJ2-2, the full variable domain reads DSGVTQTPKHLITATGQRVTLRCSPRSGDLSVYWYQQSLDQGLQFLIQYYNGEERAKGNILERFSAQQFPDLHSELNLSSLELGDSALYFCASSVADPYSGRASGELFFGEGSRLTVL.

For the CDR3, the DNA is TGTGCCAGCAGCTTTCAAGGACAGGGCTACGGCTACACCTTC. This sequence encodes CASSFQGQGYGYTF. This sequence joins TRBV7-2 and TRBJ1-2, with 8 bases matching TRBD1. CDR1 is SGHTA, CDR2 FQGNSA, per germline. V lost 3 bases, J lost 8 bases, and 8 bases stayed unmatched. The CDR3 is 14 amino acids.

The chain is built from TRBV18 and TRBJ1-1; perhaps TRBD1 as D (6 bases). This CDR3 has 17 residues. CDR1 and CDR2 (germline): KGHSH, LQKENI. With 4 bases removed from V and 1 base from J, the gap between germline ends came to 19 bases. Here the CDR3 reads CASSLGGPAPGNTEAFF. CDR3 DNA: TGTGCCAGCTCACTCGGGGGGCCCGCTCCGGGGAACACTGAAGCTTTCTTT.

The chain has TRBV19 and TRBJ2-3, with D perhaps matching TRBD1 (6 bases). CDR1 and CDR2 from the germline V gene are LNHDA and SQIVND (reference sequence). The CDR3 is made up of 14 amino acids. Trimming removed 5 bases at V and 2 bases at J, with 11 bases between. CDR3 in DNA: TGTGCCAGTAGTGGGGGCCTGCTCACAGATACGCAGTATTTT. It is translated as CASSGGLLTDTQYF.

CDR3 protein: CASSLGQGARYGYTF. The CDR3 DNA is TGTGCCAGCAGCTTGGGACAGGGGGCGCGGTATGGCTACACCTTC. The rearrangement uses TRBV7-2 and TRBJ1-2; 12 bases map to TRBD1. The CDR3 loop spans 15 amino acids. CDR1 and CDR2 from the germline V gene are SGHTA and FQGNSA. The trim removed 3 bases at V and 5 bases at J, leaving 4 bases unmatched. The whole variable domain, filled in from reference TRBV7-2 and TRBJ1-2, reads GAGVSQSPSNKVTEKGKDVELRCDPISGHTALYWYRQSLGQGLEFLIYFQGNSAPDKSGLPSDRFSAERTGGSVSTLTIQRTQQEDSAVYLCASSLGQGARYGYTFGSGTRLTVV.

The chain joins TRBV7-2 to TRBJ2-7; D possibly corresponds to TRBD2 (7 bases). V lost 2 bases and J 3 bases, leaving 14 bases between the germline ends. CDR1 SGHTA and CDR2 FQGNSA come from the germline V gene. CDR3 size: 15 residues. Here the CDR3 DNA reads TGTGCCAGCAGCTTAAATGGGGGCGGGGGCTACGAGCAGTACTTC. Translation: CASSLNGGGGYEQYF.

The CDR3 sequence is CASGQGTGTIETQYF. DNA for the CDR3: TGTGCTAGTGGCCAAGGAACCGGGACAATCGAGACCCAGTACTTC. This rearrangement joins TRBV12-5 to TRBJ2-5, with a tentative D call TRBD1 (6 bases). Per germline, CDR1 LGHNT and CDR2 FRNRAP. This CDR3 contains 15 residues. Trimming took off 6 bases at V and 5 bases at J, with 19 bases between the two ends.